This TCR beta chain was profiled in a study of blood T cell repertoires in COVID-19. Across the whole study: The origin of the acute and convalescent COVID-19 samples was the United States, Italy and Spain. T cells, B-cell-depleted T cells, or PBMCs provided the cDNA or gDNA that served as material.

Original processing notes: Amplifying reference gene primers gave estimates of nucleated cell counts. Using immunoSEQ multiplex PCR, the repertoire was profiled, and TCRdb retains in-frame clones only, with some absent. The V and J calls and the clone size are those of that table, but D and trimming were determined from the DNA. Altogether some 120,000 clones are present, roughly four fifths being singletons, with the ten largest covering about 15%. The V gene lost 3 bases and the J gene lost 6 bases, with 12 bases spanning the gap. Per the germline V gene, CDR1 is SGHNT and CDR2 is YYREEE (reference sequence). The CDR3 contains 13 residues.

This TCR came from a woman in her fifties or sixties with acute or convalescent COVID-19. The J gene is TRBJ1-2, the V gene TRBV5-4; D unresolved. The sample consisted of peripheral blood. The CDR3 loop reads CASSSREGDGYTF. The CDR3 DNA sequence: TGTGCCAGCAGCTCTAGGGAGGGCGATGGCTACACCTTC.